This T cell receptor beta chain derives from a study of blood T cell repertoires in COVID-19. Looking at the study overall: The study drew acute and convalescent COVID-19 samples from the United States, Italy and Spain. The cDNA or gDNA used as material had been derived from T cells, B-cell-depleted T cells, or PBMCs.

In the original processing: Amplified reference gene primers provided the basis for estimating nucleated cell counts. Assay used: immunoSEQ multiplex PCR; TCRdb lists only in-frame clones, some missing. Clone size and V and J calls were adopted from that table, with D and trimming inferred from the DNA. The sample lists about 320,000 clones, 87% seen once, with 8% to 9% in the top ten. The CDR3 has 16 residues. The germline V gene has CDR1 LNHNV and CDR2 YYDKDF (reference sequence). V shed 0 bases and J shed 3 bases, with 12 bases lying between them. The age range of participants was 18 to 89 years, with residence in fewer than 25 US areas.

The sequence was obtained from a young woman who had recovered from COVID-19. Sequencing was performed on PBMCs or T cells enriched from blood (not recorded which). This chain connects TRBV15 to TRBJ1-3; perhaps TRBD1 as D (5 bases). DNA of the CDR3: TGTGCCACCAGCAGAGAGTATGGGGGGAGTGGAAACACCATATATTTT. Protein sequence: CATSREYGGSGNTIYF.